The 11 T cell receptor beta chains in this list originate from one sample, sequenced in a study of T-cell reconstitution after alpha-beta-depleted transplantation in children. The TCRbeta library was prepared with unique molecular identifiers. TCRdb analysed the PCR reads with MiXCR anew, one entry per CDR3 protein. The sample has 350,000 to 500,000 distinct CDR3 sequences; approximately 41% are singletons. Specimen: PBMCs, collected before TCRalphabeta/CD19-depleted stem cell transplant. The receptors were gathered from a girl aged 2 to 9 with aplastic anemia, due to receive a stem cell transplant.

V is TRBV10-3 and J is TRBJ2-1, with D tentatively TRBD2 (6 bases). The CDR3 covers 17 residues. V was trimmed by 0 bases and J by 2 bases, leaving 14 bases between them. CDR1 and CDR2 (germline): ENHRY, SYGVKD. CDR3 protein: CAISESIETSPYNEQFF. For the CDR3, the DNA is TGTGCCATCAGTGAGTCGATAGAGACTAGTCCCTACAATGAGCAGTTCTTC.

V gene TRBV6-2 or TRBV6-3 combines with J gene TRBJ2-7, with TRBD2 matching over 7 bases. The trim removed 6 bases at V and 3 bases at J, leaving 8 bases unmatched. The CDR3 is 14 amino acids. Germline V gives CDR1 MNHEY, CDR2 SVGEGT. The CDR3 loop reads CASRPGRAGYEQYF. CDR3 DNA sequence: TGTGCCAGCAGGCCAGGGAGGGCCGGCTACGAGCAGTACTTC.

In this sample, this clonotype turned up once. The V gene is TRBV5-1, the J gene TRBJ2-1; TRBD2 matches at 7 bases. Germline V CDR1 and CDR2: SGHRS, YFSETQ. The CDR3 is 15 amino acids. Trimming cost V 9 bases and J 0 bases; bases outside gene matches: 9. CDR3 region: CATREGQSSYNEQFF. CDR3 sequence (DNA): TGCGCCACAAGGGAGGGGCAGAGCTCCTACAATGAGCAGTTCTTC.

The chain is built from TRBV4-2 and TRBJ2-5; D perhaps matches TRBD2 (6 bases). CDR1 is LGHNA and CDR2 is YNFKEQ in the germline V gene. Trimming stripped 0 bases from V and 5 bases from J, with 19 bases between. There are 17 residues in the CDR3. The CDR3 spells CASSQEGRAGSGETQYF. The CDR3 bases are TGTGCCAGCAGCCAAGAAGGGAGAGCGGGTTCGGGGGAGACCCAGTACTTC.

This clonotype was found a few times. This chain connects TRBV12-3 or TRBV12-4 to TRBJ2-1, with 9 bases identical to TRBD1. V was clipped by 6 bases and J by 2 bases; unmatched bases: 5. CDR3 length equals 15 residues. Here the CDR3 DNA reads TGTGCCAGCAGCCCGGGACAGGGCACCTACAATGAGCAGTTCTTC. The encoded protein is CASSPGQGTYNEQFF.

This clonotype occurred many times. The chain joins TRBV7-9 to TRBJ2-1; the match to TRBD2 covers 9 bases. In germline, CDR1 is SEHNR, CDR2 FQNEAQ (reference sequence). The J segment lost 6 bases and the V segment lost 5 bases, leaving 8 bases of the junction unmatched. The CDR3 has 15 residues. CDR3 coding DNA: TGTGCCAGCAGCCCAGGGGCTAGCGGGACCAATGAGCAGTTCTTC. This gives the protein CASSPGASGTNEQFF.

J is TRBJ2-5 and V is TRBV9, with D unclear. Germline values: CDR1 SGDLS, CDR2 YYNGEE. The ends were cut back, 2 bases at V and 5 bases at J, with 10 bases in the middle. This CDR3 is built from 13 residues. The CDR3 bases are TGTGCCAGCAGCGTTAGCCTTGGGGAGACCCAGTACTTC. Its protein is CASSVSLGETQYF. The full variable domain, its missing parts supplied by reference TRBV9 and TRBJ2-5, is DSGVTQTPKHLITATGQRVTLRCSPRSGDLSVYWYQQSLDQGLQFLIQYYNGEERAKGNILERFSAQQFPDLHSELNLSSLELGDSALYFCASSVSLGETQYFGPGTRLLVL.

In the case of this clonotype: One end of the junction is discordant with germline, which a read error may explain. The chain has TRBV5-1 and TRBJ2-2; D gene unclear. The CDR3 sequence is 15 residues long. Germline V gives CDR1 SGHRS, CDR2 YFSETQ. The CDR3 nucleotides are TGCGCCAGCAGCTTGTACAGACGGAACACCCGGGAGCTGTTTTTT. Its protein product is CASSLYRRNTRELFF.

The V gene is TRBV5-1, the J gene TRBJ2-1, with 8 bases aligning to TRBD2. CDR1 is SGHRS, CDR2 YFSETQ, per germline. This CDR3 spans 14 amino acids. The trim removed 3 bases at V and 5 bases at J, leaving 4 bases unmatched. The CDR3 region is CASSSFGGDNEQFF. In DNA, the CDR3 is TGCGCCAGCAGCTCGTTCGGGGGGGACAATGAGCAGTTCTTC.

This clonotype has only a few counts. The chain links TRBV10-3 to TRBJ2-3; 10 nucleotides align to TRBD2. The CDR3 is 16 amino acids. After removal of 10 bases from V and 2 bases from J, the junction contained 12 bases not matched to a gene. Germline CDR1 ENHRY, CDR2 SYGVKD. This CDR3 reads CATKLGTSAHTDTQYF. CDR3 coding DNA: TGTGCCACGAAGCTTGGGACTAGCGCCCACACAGATACGCAGTATTTT.

This chain links TRBV7-9 with TRBJ2-1; tentative D call: TRBD1 (6 bases). V was shortened by 3 bases and J by 6 bases, with 12 bases between the two germline ends. This CDR3 has 14 residues. Germline V gene sequence: CDR1 SEHNR, CDR2 FQNEAQ (reference sequence). DNA for the CDR3: TGTGCCAGCAGCTTTCCGGGACACAGCAATGAGCAGTTCTTC. Protein sequence: CASSFPGHSNEQFF.